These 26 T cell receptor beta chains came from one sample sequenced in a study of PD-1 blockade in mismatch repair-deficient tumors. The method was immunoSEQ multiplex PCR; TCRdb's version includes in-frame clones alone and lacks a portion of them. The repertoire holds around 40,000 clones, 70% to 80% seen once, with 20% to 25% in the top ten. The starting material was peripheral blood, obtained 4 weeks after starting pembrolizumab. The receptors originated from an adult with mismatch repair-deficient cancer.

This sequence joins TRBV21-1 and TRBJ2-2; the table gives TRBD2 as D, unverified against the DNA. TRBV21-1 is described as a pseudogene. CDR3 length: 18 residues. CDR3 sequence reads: CASSKVGHWREHTGELFF. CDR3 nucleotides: TGTGCCAGCAGCAAAGTAGGACATTGGCGGGAGCACACCGGGGAGCTGTTTTTT.

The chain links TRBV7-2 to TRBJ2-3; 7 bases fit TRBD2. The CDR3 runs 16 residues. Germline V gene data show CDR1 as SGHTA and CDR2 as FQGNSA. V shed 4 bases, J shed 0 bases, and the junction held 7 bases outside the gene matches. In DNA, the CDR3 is TGTGCCAGCAGCTCCCGTCGAGCGGGAAGCACAGATACGCAGTATTTT. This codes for CASSSRRAGSTDTQYF.

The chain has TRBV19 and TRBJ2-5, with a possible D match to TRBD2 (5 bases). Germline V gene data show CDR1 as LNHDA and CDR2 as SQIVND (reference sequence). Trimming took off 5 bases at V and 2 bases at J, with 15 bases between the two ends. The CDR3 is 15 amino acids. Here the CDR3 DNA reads TGTGCCAGTAGTCCCGCCGGGGAAATTCAAGAGACCCAGTACTTC. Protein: CASSPAGEIQETQYF.

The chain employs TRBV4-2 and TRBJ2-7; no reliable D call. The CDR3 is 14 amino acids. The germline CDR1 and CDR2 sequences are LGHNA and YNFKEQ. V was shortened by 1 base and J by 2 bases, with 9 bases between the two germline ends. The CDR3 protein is CASSQVEQTYEQYF. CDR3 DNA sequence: TGTGCCAGCAGCCAAGTGGAACAGACCTACGAGCAGTACTTC.

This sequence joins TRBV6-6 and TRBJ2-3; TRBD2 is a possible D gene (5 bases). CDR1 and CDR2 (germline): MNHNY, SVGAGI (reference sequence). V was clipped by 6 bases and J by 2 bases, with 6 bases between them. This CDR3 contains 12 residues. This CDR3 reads CASSRDTDTQYF. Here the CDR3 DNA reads TGTGCCAGCAGCCGGGACACAGATACGCAGTATTTT.

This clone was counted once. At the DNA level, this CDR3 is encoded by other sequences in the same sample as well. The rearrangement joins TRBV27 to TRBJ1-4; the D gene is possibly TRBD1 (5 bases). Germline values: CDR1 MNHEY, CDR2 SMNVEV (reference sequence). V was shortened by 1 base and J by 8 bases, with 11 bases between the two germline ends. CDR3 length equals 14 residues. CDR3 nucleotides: TGTGCCAGCAGTTTATGGGGGAGGGGAGAAAAACTGTTTTTT. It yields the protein CASSLWGRGEKLFF.

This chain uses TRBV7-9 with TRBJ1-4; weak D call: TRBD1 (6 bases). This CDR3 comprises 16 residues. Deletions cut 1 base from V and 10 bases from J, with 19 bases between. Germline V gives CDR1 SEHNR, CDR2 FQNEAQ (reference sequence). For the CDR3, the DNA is TGTGCCAGCAGCTTAGACTTTACAGGGAAACGGGGAAAACTGTTTTTT. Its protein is CASSLDFTGKRGKLFF.

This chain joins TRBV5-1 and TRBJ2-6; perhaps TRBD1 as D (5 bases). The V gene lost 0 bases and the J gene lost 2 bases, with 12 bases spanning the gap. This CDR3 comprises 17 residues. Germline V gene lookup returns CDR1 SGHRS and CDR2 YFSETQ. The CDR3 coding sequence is TGCGCCAGCAGCTTGGAGGGGTCATCGACTGGGGCCAACGTCCTGACTTTC. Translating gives CASSLEGSSTGANVLTF.

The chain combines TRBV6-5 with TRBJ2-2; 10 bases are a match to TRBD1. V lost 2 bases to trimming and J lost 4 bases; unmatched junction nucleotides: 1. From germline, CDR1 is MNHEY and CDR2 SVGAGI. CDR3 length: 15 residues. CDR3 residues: CASSYDRGRTGELFF. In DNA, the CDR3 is TGTGCCAGCAGTTACGACAGGGGGCGCACCGGGGAGCTGTTTTTT.

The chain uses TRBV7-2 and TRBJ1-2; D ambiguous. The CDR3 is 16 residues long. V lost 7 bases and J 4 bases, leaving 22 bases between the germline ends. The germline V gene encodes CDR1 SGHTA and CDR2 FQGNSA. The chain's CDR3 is CASIASRDGKTYGYTF. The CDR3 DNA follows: TGTGCCAGCATCGCGTCGCGAGACGGAAAGACCTATGGCTACACCTTC.

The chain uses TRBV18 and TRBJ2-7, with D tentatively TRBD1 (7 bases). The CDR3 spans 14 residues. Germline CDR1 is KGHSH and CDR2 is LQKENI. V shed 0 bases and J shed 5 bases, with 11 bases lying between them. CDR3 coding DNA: TGTGCCAGCTCACCACCTGGAGGGGGCGACGAGCAGTACTTC. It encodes CASSPPGGGDEQYF.

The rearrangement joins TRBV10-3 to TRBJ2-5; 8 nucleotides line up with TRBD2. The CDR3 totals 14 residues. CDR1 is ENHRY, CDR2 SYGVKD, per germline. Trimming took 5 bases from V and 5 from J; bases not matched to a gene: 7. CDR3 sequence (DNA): TGTGCCATCAGTCACGGGAGGGCCGGGGAGACCCAGTACTTC. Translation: CAISHGRAGETQYF.

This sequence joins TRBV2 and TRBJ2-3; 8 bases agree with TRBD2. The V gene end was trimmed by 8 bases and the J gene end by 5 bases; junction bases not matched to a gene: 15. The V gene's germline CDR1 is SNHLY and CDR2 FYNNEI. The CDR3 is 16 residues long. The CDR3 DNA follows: TGTGCCAGCGAGGAACTGGCGGGAGGAAAGGTAGATACGCAGTATTTT. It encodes CASEELAGGKVDTQYF.

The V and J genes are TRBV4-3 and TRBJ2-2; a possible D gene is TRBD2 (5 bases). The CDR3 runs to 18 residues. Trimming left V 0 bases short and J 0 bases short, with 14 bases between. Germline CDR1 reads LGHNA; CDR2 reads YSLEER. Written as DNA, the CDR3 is TGCGCCAGCAGCCAAGAAGCGAGTAGCGCAGCGAACACCGGGGAGCTGTTTTTT. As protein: CASSQEASSAANTGELFF.

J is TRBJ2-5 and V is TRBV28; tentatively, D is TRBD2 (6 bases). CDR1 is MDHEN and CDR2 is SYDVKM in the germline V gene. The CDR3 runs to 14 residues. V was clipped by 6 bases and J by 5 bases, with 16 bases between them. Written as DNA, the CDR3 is TGTGCCAGCAGCGGGACCCCGGGGGTGGAGACCCAGTACTTC. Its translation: CASSGTPGVETQYF. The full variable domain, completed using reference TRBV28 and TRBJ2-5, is DVKVTQSSRYLVKRTGEKVFLECVQDMDHENMFWYRQDPGLGLRLIYFSYDVKMKEKGDIPEGYSVSREKKERFSLILESASTNQTSMYLCASSGTPGVETQYFGPGTRLLVL.

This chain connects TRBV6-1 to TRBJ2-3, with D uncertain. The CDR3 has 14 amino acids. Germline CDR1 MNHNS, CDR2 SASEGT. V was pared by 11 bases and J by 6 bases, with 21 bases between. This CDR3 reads CAAQSVSARDTQYF. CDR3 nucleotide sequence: TGTGCCGCTCAAAGCGTCTCCGCTCGGGATACGCAGTATTTT.

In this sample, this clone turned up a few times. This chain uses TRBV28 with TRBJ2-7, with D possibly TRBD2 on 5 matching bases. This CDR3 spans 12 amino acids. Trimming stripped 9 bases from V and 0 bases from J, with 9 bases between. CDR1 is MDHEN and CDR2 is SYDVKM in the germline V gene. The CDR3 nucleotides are TGTGCCAGGGCGGGCCTCTCCTACGAGCAGTACTTC. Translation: CARAGLSYEQYF.

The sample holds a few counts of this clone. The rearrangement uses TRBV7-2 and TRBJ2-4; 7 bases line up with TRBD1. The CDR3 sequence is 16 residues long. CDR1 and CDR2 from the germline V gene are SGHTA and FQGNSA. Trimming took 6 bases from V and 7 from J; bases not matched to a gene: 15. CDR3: CASRLPVVQGDNIQYF. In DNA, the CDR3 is TGTGCCAGCAGACTACCGGTCGTGCAGGGGGACAACATTCAGTACTTC.

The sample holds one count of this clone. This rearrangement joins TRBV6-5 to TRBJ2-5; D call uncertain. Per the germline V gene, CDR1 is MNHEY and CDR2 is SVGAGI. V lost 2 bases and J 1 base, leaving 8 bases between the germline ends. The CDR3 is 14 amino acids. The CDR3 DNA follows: TGTGCCAGCAGTTACGGGCCCTTCCAAGAGACCCAGTACTTC. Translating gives CASSYGPFQETQYF.

For the CDR3, the DNA is TGCGCCAGCAGCTTGGGGGCTAGCGGGGACACAGATACGCAGTATTTT. The encoded protein is CASSLGASGDTDTQYF. V is TRBV5-1 and J is TRBJ2-3; 9 positions agree with TRBD2. Germline V lookup: CDR1 SGHRS, CDR2 YFSETQ. V trimming: 0 bases; J trimming: 2 bases; junction bases outside the gene matches: 4. CDR3 size: 16 residues.

The CDR3 is CASSRSGGSSYEQYF. CDR3 sequence (DNA): TGTGCCAGCAGTCGTAGCGGGGGGAGCTCCTACGAGCAGTACTTC. J is TRBJ2-7 and V is TRBV11-3; 10 bases line up with TRBD2. Per germline, CDR1 SGHNT and CDR2 YENEEA. The CDR3 has 15 residues. V lost 6 bases, J lost 0 bases, and 5 bases stayed unmatched.

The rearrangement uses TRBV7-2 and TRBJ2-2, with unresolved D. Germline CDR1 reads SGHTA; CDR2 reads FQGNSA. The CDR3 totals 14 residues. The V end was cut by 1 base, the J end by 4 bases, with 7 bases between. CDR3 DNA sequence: TGTGCCAGCAGCTTAGGGCAGACCACCGGGGAGCTGTTTTTT. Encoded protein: CASSLGQTTGELFF.

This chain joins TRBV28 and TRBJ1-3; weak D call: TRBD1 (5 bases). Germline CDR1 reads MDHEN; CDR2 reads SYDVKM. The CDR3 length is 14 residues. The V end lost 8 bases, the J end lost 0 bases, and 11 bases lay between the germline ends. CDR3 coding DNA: TGTGCCAGCGCACAGGTTTACTCTGGAAACACCATATATTTT. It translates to CASAQVYSGNTIYF.

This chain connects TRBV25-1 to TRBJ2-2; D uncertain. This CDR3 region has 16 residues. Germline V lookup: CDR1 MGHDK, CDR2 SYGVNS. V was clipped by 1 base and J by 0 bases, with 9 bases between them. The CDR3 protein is CASSESYTTNTGELFF. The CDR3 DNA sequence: TGTGCCAGCAGTGAATCGTACACCACGAACACCGGGGAGCTGTTTTTT.

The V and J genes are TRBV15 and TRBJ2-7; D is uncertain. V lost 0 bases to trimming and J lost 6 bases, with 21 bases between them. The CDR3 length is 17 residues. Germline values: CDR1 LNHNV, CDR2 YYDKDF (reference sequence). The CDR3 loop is CATSRDRVGQELAEQYF. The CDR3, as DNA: TGTGCCACCAGCAGAGATAGGGTCGGGCAGGAACTTGCCGAGCAGTACTTC.

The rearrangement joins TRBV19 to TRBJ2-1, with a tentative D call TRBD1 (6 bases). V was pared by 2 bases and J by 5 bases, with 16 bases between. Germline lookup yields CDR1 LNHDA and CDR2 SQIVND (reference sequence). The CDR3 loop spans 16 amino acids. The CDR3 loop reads CASSIFTDRRNNEQFF. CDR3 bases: TGTGCCAGTAGTATATTTACGGACAGAAGAAACAATGAGCAGTTCTTC.